The following is a T cell receptor (beta chain) sequence with its context. The antigen is unknown. The data belong to a study of graft-versus-host responses after intestinal transplantation. Study background: The transplants performed in recipients were multivisceral, liver-intestinal, or isolated intestinal. Anti-thymocyte globulin was used for induction in all recipients, who then took tacrolimus and steroids for roughly three years. Whole-study findings and limits: Marrow from the recipient contained GvH clones, some of which had appeared first in ileum or blood. Early post-transplant HvG declines were associated with peak circulating GvH clone levels.

Some clones are missing from TCRdb's copy, which holds only in-frame ones; the method was immunoSEQ multiplex PCR. The table lists tens of thousands of clones, around 90% of them singletons. The TCR originated in a human patient who received an intestinal transplant, so some T cells may come from the graft donor. The material was PBMCs, obtained 524 days after transplant.

CDR3 DNA sequence: TGTGCCAGCAGCTTATTTTCGGGGGACACTGAAGCTTTCTTT. Its translation: CASSLFSGDTEAFF. V and J are TRBV11-2 and TRBJ1-1, with D perhaps TRBD1 (5 bases). CDR1 and CDR2 (germline): SGHAT, FQNNGV. The CDR3 loop spans 14 amino acids. The germline V and J ends were trimmed by 2 bases and 3 bases, with 10 bases remaining between them.